Included here is one TCR beta chain sequence, with context. Its specificity is not known. The data stem from a study of response to subunit inactivated influenza vaccine. Study observations and caveats: Seasonal influenza vaccination, on each occasion, was suggested by the authors to recruit few new T cells.

The CDR3 sequence is 15 residues long. Germline V gene sequence: CDR1 SEHNR, CDR2 FQNEAQ (reference sequence). With 5 bases clipped from V and 9 bases from J, the junction kept 10 bases outside the gene matches. One entry per CDR3 protein results from TCRdb running MiXCR on the RT-PCR reads. The repertoire holds 530,000 or so distinct CDR3 sequences, with over 25% as singletons. The genes are TRBV7-9 and TRBJ2-1, with 10 bases that match TRBD2. This TCR derives from a man in his fifties who received an inactivated influenza vaccine. The sequencing here drew on CD4+ T cells sorted from PBMCs, taken 5 to 6 days after vaccination. CDR3 amino acids: CASSISSGGLGEQFF. CDR3 sequence (DNA): TGTGCCAGCAGCATATCTAGCGGGGGTTTGGGTGAGCAGTTCTTC.